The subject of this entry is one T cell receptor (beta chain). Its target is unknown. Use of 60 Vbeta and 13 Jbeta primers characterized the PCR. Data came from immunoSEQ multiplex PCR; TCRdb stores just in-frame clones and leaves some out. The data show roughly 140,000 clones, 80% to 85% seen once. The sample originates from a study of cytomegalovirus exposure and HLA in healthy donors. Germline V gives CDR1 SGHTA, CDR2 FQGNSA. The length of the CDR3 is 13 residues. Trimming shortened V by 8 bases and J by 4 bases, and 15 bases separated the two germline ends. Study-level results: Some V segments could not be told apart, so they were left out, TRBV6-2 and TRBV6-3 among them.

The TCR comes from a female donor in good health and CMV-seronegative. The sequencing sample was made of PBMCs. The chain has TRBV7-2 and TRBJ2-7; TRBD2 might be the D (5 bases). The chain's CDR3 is CASESGGGYEQYF. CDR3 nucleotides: TGTGCCAGCGAGTCAGGCGGCGGGTACGAGCAGTACTTC.